This T cell receptor (beta chain) was found in a study of control samples from healthy donors and cancer patients. Assay: immunoSEQ multiplex PCR; the TCRdb copy retains only in-frame clones and omits some. The sample carries roughly 88,000 clones, roughly 91% recorded once. This clonotype was obtained from a man between 50 and 59 years old in good health. The sample was blood.

The CDR3 DNA follows: TGTGCCAGCAAGGTGTTTTCGAACACCGGGGAGCTGTTTTTT. Amino acid sequence: CASKVFSNTGELFF. The chain links TRBV6-5 to TRBJ2-2, with D hard to call. There are 14 residues in the CDR3. Trimming stripped 7 bases from V and 0 bases from J, with 9 bases between. Germline V CDR1 and CDR2: MNHEY, SVGAGI.